This T cell receptor beta chain was captured in a study of blood T cell repertoires in COVID-19. Original methodology: It was from reference gene primer amplification that nucleated cell counts were estimated. Method: immunoSEQ multiplex PCR; TCRdb's copy keeps in-frame clones and lacks some. V, J and clone size were drawn from that table, and D and trimming were deduced from the DNA. Found here are about 280,000 clones, 85% to 90% of them singletons; the top ten hold 1.5% to 2%. This clone was detected only once. V was shortened by 0 bases and J by 4 bases, with 9 bases between the two germline ends. CDR3 size: 14 residues. CDR1 and CDR2 (germline): MNHEY, SVGAGI. Individuals drawn from around 24 US areas were roughly 18 to 100 years old. Categorization into cohorts depended on clinical history that participants reported.

The chain carries TRBV6-5 and TRBJ1-2; tentatively, D is TRBD1 (5 bases). The sequencing input was PBMCs or T cells enriched from blood (not recorded which). The TCR sequence derives from a woman in her sixties or seventies who had recovered from COVID-19. CDR3 in amino acids: CASSYSGQSYGYTF. DNA of the CDR3: TGTGCCAGCAGTTACTCGGGGCAGTCCTATGGCTACACCTTC.